The sequence of this T cell receptor beta chain was determined in a study of CD8 T cells in Susac syndrome. Study information: Patients with Susac syndrome had blood drawn and were at that point therapy-naive, on corticosteroids, or on intravenous immunoglobulin alone. Study-wide results and caveats: Peak Susac CD8+ clonal expansion occurred in TEMRA cells and active patients.

Random hexamers were used to reverse transcribe about 0.5 to 1 ug of RNA. TCRdb recomputed calls from the immunoSEQ multiplex PCR reads with MiXCR, one row per CDR3 protein. The table lists tens of thousands of distinct CDR3 sequences, roughly 94% of them singletons. The sequenced target, TCR beta, came from blood CD8+ and CD4+ T cells. Negative magnetic isolation gave CD8+ and CD4+ cells; FACS enriched CD8+ TEMRA. Trimming shortened V by 5 bases and J by 7 bases, and 17 bases separated the two germline ends. The CDR3 extends over 15 amino acids. As regards this clonotype: What it binds is not known.

V is TRBV12-3 or TRBV12-4 and J is TRBJ1-4; D possibly corresponds to TRBD1 (6 bases). This TCR derives from a human donor with Susac syndrome. Specimen: CD8+ T cells from PBMCs. The CDR3 DNA is TGTGCCAGCAGTACCCCTCGGGGGGCGTCTGAAAAACTGTTTTTT. Its protein product is CASSTPRGASEKLFF.